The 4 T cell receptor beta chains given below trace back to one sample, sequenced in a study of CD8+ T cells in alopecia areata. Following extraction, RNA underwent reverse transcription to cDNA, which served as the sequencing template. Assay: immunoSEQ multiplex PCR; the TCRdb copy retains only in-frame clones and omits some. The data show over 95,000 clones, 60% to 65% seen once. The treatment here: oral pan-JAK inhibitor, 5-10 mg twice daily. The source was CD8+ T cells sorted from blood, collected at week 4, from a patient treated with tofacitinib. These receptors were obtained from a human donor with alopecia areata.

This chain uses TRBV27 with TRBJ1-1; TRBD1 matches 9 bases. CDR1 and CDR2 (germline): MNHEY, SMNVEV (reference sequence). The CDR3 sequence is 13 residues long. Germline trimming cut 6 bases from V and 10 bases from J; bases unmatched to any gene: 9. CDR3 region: CASSPGTGLTAFF. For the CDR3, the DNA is TGTGCCAGCAGCCCCGGGACAGGGCTGACAGCTTTCTTT.

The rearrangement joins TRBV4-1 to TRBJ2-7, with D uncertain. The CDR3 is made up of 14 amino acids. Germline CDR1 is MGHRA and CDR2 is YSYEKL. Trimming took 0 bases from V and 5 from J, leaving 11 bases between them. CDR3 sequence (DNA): TGCGCCAGCAGCCAAGAAACGGGTTTGAACGAGCAGTACTTC. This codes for CASSQETGLNEQYF.

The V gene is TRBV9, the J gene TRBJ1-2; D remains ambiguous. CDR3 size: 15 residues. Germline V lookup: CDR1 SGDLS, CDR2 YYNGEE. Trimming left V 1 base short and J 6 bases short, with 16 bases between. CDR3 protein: CASSVLEAGRDGYTF. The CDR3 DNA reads TGTGCCAGCAGCGTACTGGAGGCGGGTCGGGATGGCTACACCTTC.

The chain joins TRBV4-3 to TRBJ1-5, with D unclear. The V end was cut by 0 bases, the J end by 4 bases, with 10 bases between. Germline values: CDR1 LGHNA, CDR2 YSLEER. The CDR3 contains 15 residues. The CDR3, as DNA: TGCGCCAGCAGCCAAGATCCGCAGCTTAATCAGCCCCAGCATTTT. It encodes CASSQDPQLNQPQHF.